This TCR beta chain was obtained from a study of response to subunit inactivated influenza vaccine. The CDR3 runs 15 residues. Trimming took off 0 bases at V and 4 bases at J, with 13 bases between the two ends. The germline CDR1 and CDR2 sequences are LNHNV and YYDKDF (reference sequence). TCRdb reprocessed the RT-PCR reads via MiXCR and lists one record per CDR3 protein. The sample holds just over 300,000 distinct CDR3 sequences, roughly 22% seen once. The origin of this receptor is a man between 45 and 75 years old who received an inactivated influenza vaccine. J is TRBJ2-7 and V is TRBV15; a weak D match, TRBD2 (6 bases). Sequenced here: PBMCs from blood, sampled about 20 months after vaccination. CDR3 DNA: TGTGCCACCAGCAGAGATTATACGGGAGTTTACGAGCAGTACTTC. Residues: CATSRDYTGVYEQYF.